This TCR beta chain is drawn from a study of blood T cell repertoires in COVID-19. Study information: COVID-19 samples collected from the United States, Italy and Spain covered acute and convalescent phases.

Authors' data handling: Estimates of nucleated cell counts were drawn from the amplification of reference gene primers. Using immunoSEQ multiplex PCR, the repertoire was profiled, and TCRdb retains in-frame clones only, with some absent. That table supplies the V and J calls and clone size; D and trimming were determined from the DNA. The sample lists under 400,000 clones, about 87% occurring once. V gave up 9 bases and J gave up 3 bases, with 10 bases separating them. This CDR3 has 12 residues. CDR1 is MNHEY and CDR2 is SVGAGI in the germline V gene. Recruited during active infection, patients (from Seattle) were subsequently followed longitudinally.

Sequencing was carried out using peripheral blood. The V call is TRBV6-5, the J call TRBJ2-3; a possible D gene is TRBD2 (6 bases). This TCR came from a woman between 25 and 40 years old with COVID-19, enrolled during active disease. In DNA, the CDR3 is TGTGCCAGTGGGGACTTAACAGATACGCAGTATTTT. This gives the protein CASGDLTDTQYF.